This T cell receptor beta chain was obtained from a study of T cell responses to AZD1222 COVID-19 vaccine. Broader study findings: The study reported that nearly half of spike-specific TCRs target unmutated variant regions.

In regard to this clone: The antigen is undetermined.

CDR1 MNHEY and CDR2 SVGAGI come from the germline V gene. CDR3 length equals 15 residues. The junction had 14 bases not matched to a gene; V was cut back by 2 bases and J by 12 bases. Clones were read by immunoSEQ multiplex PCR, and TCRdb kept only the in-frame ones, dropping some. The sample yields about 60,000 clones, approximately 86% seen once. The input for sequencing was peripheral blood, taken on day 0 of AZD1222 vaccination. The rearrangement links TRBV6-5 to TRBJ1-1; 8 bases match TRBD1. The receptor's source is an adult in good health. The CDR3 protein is CASSYGALQGARTFF. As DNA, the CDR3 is TGTGCCAGCAGTTACGGGGCGCTCCAGGGGGCGCGGACTTTCTTT.